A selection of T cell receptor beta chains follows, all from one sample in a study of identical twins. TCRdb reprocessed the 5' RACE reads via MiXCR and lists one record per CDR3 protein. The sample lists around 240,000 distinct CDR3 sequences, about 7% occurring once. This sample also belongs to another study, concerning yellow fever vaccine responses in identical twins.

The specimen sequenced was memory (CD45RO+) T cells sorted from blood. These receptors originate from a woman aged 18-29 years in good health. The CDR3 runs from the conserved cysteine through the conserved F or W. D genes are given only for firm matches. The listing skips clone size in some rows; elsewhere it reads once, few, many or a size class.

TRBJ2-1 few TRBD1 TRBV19 CASSLGQGLWNEQFF
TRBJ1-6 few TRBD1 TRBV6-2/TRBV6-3 CASSGQVRSPLHF
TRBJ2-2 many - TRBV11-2 CASSSLREAGELFF
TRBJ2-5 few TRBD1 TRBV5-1 CASSPRAGTGGAGETQYF
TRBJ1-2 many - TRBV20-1 CSALSLYGYTF
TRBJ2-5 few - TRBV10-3 CAISESGWETQYF
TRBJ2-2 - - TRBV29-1 CSVELGDTNTGELFF
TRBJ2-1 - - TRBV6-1 CASSPSVRRDYNEQFF
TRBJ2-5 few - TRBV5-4 CASSLRATVLSIQETQYF
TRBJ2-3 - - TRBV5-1 CASSLAPDHTDTQYF
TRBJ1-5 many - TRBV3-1 CASSPGAQHDQPQHF
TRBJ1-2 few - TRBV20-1 CSARLDNYGYTF
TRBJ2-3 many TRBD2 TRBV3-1 CASSQDLIAGVTDTQYF
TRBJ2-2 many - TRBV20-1 CSALLANTGELFF
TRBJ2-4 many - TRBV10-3 CAIKGDSNIQYF
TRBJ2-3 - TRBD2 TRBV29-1 CSAHRGGSTDTQYF
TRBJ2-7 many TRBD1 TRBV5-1 CASSPTGQTYEQYF
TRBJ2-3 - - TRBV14 CASSQLADTDTQYF
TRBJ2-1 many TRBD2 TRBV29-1 CSVLREGVRNEQFF
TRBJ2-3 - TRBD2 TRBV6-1 CASRSGRATDTQYF
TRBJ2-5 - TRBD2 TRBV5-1 CASSPGTSGRGETQYF
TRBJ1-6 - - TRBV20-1 CSASPGEASPLHF
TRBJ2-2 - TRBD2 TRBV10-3 CAISESSSGIDGELFF
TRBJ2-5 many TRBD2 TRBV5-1 CASSVGLAGGQETQYF
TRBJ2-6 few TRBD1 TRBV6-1 CASSPHPGGNSGANVLTF